This passage covers 3 T cell receptor beta chains from one sample sequenced in a study of metastatic and nonmetastatic thyroid tumors. Until they underwent thyroid surgery, no patient had received any treatment. TCRdb re-called the PCR reads through MiXCR. This sample carries some 15,000 clones, about a sixth of them seen once, and the ten largest clones take approximately 15%. The sequencing input was blood. Source of these receptors: a female donor with papillary thyroid cancer or a benign thyroid nodule (not recorded which). Some clones in this sample may be carry-over from other donors' samples.

In this sample, this clone turned up many times. The chain uses TRBV2 and TRBJ1-1, with TRBD1 matching over 8 bases. Trimming removed 7 bases from V and 3 bases from J; junction bases left unmatched: 4. This CDR3 region has 13 residues. Germline V gene data show CDR1 as SNHLY and CDR2 as FYNNEI. CDR3 sequence: CASKMTGDTEAFF. The CDR3 coding sequence is TGTGCCAGCAAAATGACAGGGGACACTGAAGCTTTCTTT.

This clone was recorded many times. Distinct nucleotide sequences in the sample also encode this CDR3. The chain carries TRBV2 and TRBJ1-2; TRBD1 might be the D (5 bases). Germline-derived CDR1 and CDR2 are SNHLY and FYNNEI. CDR3 length: 14 residues. Trimming cost V 2 bases and J 5 bases, with 12 bases left between them. The CDR3: CASSELQGRYGYTF. The CDR3 DNA sequence: TGTGCCAGCAGTGAATTGCAGGGAAGGTATGGCTACACCTTC.

This clone was counted at least ten times. The V call is TRBV7-2, the J call TRBJ1-6; D gene ambiguous. This CDR3 has 13 residues. Trimming left V 4 bases short and J 7 bases short, with 8 bases between. The germline V gene encodes CDR1 SGHTA and CDR2 FQGNSA. CDR3 nucleotide sequence: TGTGCCAGCAGCTCCGCGGCCAATTCACCCCTCCACTTT. It yields the protein CASSSAANSPLHF.